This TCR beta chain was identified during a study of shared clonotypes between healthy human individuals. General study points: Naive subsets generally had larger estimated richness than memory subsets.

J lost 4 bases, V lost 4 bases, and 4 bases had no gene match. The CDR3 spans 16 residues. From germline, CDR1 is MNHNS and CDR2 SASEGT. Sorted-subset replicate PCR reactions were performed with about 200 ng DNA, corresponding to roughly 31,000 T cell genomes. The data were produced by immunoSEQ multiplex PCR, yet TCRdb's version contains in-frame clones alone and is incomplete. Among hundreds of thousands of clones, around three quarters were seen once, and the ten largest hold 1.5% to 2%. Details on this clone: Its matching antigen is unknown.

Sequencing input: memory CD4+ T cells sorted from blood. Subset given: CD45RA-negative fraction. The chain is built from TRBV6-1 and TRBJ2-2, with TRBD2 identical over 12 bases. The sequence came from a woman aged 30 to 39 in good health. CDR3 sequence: CASSGLAGGRTGELFF. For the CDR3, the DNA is TGTGCCAGCAGTGGTCTAGCGGGAGGGCGCACCGGGGAGCTGTTTTTT.